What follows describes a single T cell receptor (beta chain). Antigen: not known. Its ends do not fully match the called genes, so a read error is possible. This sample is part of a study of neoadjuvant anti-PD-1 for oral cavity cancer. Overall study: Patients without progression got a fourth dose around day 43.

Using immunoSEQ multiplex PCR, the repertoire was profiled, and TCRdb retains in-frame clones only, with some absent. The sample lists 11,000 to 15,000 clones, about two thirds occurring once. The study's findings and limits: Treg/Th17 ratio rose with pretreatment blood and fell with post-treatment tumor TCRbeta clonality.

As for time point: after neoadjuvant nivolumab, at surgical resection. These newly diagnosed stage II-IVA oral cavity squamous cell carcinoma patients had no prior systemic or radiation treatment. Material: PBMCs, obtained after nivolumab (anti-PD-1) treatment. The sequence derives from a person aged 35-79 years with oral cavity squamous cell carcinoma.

CDR3 region: CASSLRGSRVDTGELFF. The CDR3 DNA sequence: TGTGCTAGCAGCTTAAGAGGGTCCCGAGTAGACACCGGGGAGCTGTTTTTT. The chain couples TRBV7-7 to TRBJ2-2; tentatively, D is TRBD2 (5 bases). CDR3 size: 17 residues. Germline CDR1 and CDR2: SSHAT and FNYEAQ (reference sequence).